Below are 21 T cell receptor beta chains sequenced from a single sample in a study of shared clonotypes between healthy human individuals. Profiling relied on immunoSEQ multiplex PCR, and the TCRdb table lists in-frame clones only, not all of them. The sample includes about a million clones, 70% to 85% of them seen just once. Sequenced material: memory CD4+ T cells from PBMCs. Sample subset: CD45RA-negative fraction. These receptors originate from a man aged 18 to 29 in good health. Some clones in this sample may be carry-over from other donors' samples.

The chain combines TRBV28 with TRBJ2-5; the D gene could be TRBD1 or TRBD2 (5 bases each). CDR3 length: 16 amino acids. The germline gives CDR1 MDHEN, CDR2 SYDVKM. V lost 2 bases and J 2 bases, leaving 15 bases between the germline ends. CDR3 residues: CASSLRPAGRQETQYF. In DNA form, the CDR3 reads TGTGCCAGCAGTTTAAGGCCCGCAGGGAGACAAGAGACCCAGTACTTC.

This chain uses TRBV27 with TRBJ1-5; possible D gene TRBD1, 5 bases. The CDR3 runs 15 residues. With 2 bases removed from V and 0 bases from J, the gap between germline ends came to 8 bases. The germline V gene has CDR1 MNHEY and CDR2 SMNVEV (reference sequence). The CDR3 protein is CASSLDSYSNQPQHF. The CDR3 nucleotides read TGTGCCAGCAGTTTAGACAGTTATAGCAATCAGCCCCAGCATTTT.

This clone was picked up a small number of times. The chain links TRBV21-1 to TRBJ2-7; the table's D call, TRBD1, was not checked against the DNA. TRBV21-1 is a known pseudogene. The length of the CDR3 is 13 residues. The CDR3 loop reads CASRGTGAYEQYF. The CDR3 DNA reads TGTGCCAGCAGGGGGACAGGGGCCTACGAGCAGTACTTC.

V and J are TRBV5-1 and TRBJ2-6; D may be TRBD1 (6 bases). Trimming removed 6 bases from V and 2 bases from J, with 12 bases in between. This CDR3 has 15 residues. The V gene's germline CDR1 is SGHRS and CDR2 YFSETQ. CDR3 sequence: CASNEGDPGANVLTF. The DNA of the CDR3 is TGCGCCAGCAACGAGGGGGACCCTGGGGCCAACGTCCTGACTTTC.

This clone has a count of ten or more. The J gene is TRBJ2-7, the V gene TRBV6-1; the match to TRBD2 covers 7 bases. This CDR3 has 16 residues. CDR1 MNHNS and CDR2 SASEGT come from the germline V gene. The V segment lost 2 bases and the J segment 7 bases; nucleotides outside the gene matches: 14. CDR3 nucleotides: TGTGCCAGCAGTGAAATGTCAGTGGGAGGGATCGGGGAGCAGTACTTC. As protein: CASSEMSVGGIGEQYF.

This clone was recorded many times. V and J are TRBV7-2 and TRBJ2-1; D gene ambiguous. Germline V gene lookup returns CDR1 SGHTA and CDR2 FQGNSA. V was pared by 5 bases and J by 6 bases, with 20 bases between. The CDR3 is 16 residues long. Here the CDR3 DNA reads TGTGCCAGCAGCCCCCGCGCTAGTTCACGGGTCAATGAGCAGTTCTTC. Its protein product is CASSPRASSRVNEQFF.

V and J are TRBV19 and TRBJ1-1, with TRBD1 as a possible D gene (6 bases). Germline CDR1 LNHDA, CDR2 SQIVND (reference sequence). This CDR3 has 15 amino acids. V lost 10 bases and J lost 4, with 22 bases in between. As DNA, the CDR3 is TGTGCCACCACCGACGGGGGGCGTCGGATCACTGAAGCTTTCTTT. Protein: CATTDGGRRITEAFF. Together with reference TRBV19 and TRBJ1-1, the CDR3 gives the full variable domain: DGGITQSPKYLFRKEGQNVTLSCEQNLNHDAMYWYRQDPGQGLRLIYYSQIVNDFQKGDIAEGYSVSREKKESFPLTVTSAQKNPTAFYLCATTDGGRRITEAFFGQGTRLTVV.

Regarding this clone: Other DNA sequences of this sample code for an identical CDR3. This chain connects TRBV5-1 to TRBJ1-1; TRBD1 matches at 11 bases. Germline CDR1 and CDR2: SGHRS and YFSETQ. The CDR3 runs 14 residues. The J segment lost 4 bases and the V segment lost 3 bases, leaving 2 bases of the junction unmatched. Written as DNA, the CDR3 is TGCGCCAGCAGCTGGGGGACAGGGGGCACTGAAGCTTTCTTT. Translating gives CASSWGTGGTEAFF. Based on the CDR3 plus reference TRBV5-1 and TRBJ1-1, the full variable domain is KAGVTQTPRYLIKTRGQQVTLSCSPISGHRSVSWYQQTPGQGLQFLFEYFSETQRNKGNFPGRFSGRQFSNSRSEMNVSTLELGDSALYLCASSWGTGGTEAFFGQGTRLTVV.

The chain has TRBV7-2 and TRBJ1-2, with D perhaps TRBD1 (5 bases). V was cut by 3 bases and J by 8 bases, with 10 bases left in between. The length of the CDR3 is 12 residues. Per germline, CDR1 SGHTA and CDR2 FQGNSA. In nucleotides, the CDR3 is TGTGCCAGCAGCTTTGGGGGTCGGGGCTACACCTTC. Amino acids: CASSFGGRGYTF.

This clone came up once. CDR3 in amino acids: CASSLEQGANYGYTF. For the CDR3, the DNA is TGTGCCAGCAGCTTAGAACAGGGGGCTAACTATGGCTACACCTTC. This chain uses TRBV7-2 with TRBJ1-2; 8 positions match TRBD1. This CDR3 is 15 amino acids long. The trim removed 1 base at V and 0 bases at J, leaving 1 base unmatched. CDR1 is SGHTA, CDR2 FQGNSA, per germline. Full variable domain (rest looked up from reference TRBV7-2 and TRBJ1-2): GAGVSQSPSNKVTEKGKDVELRCDPISGHTALYWYRQSLGQGLEFLIYFQGNSAPDKSGLPSDRFSAERTGGSVSTLTIQRTQQEDSAVYLCASSLEQGANYGYTFGSGTRLTVV.

This CDR3 reads CASSVVGGEQFF. CDR3 in DNA: TGTGCCAGCAGCGTGGTTGGAGGTGAGCAGTTCTTC. The chain uses TRBV9 and TRBJ2-1; TRBD2 might be the D (5 bases). The CDR3 covers 12 residues. V was trimmed by 2 bases and J by 9 bases, leaving 9 bases between them. The germline gives CDR1 SGDLS, CDR2 YYNGEE.

Of note for this clone: Different DNA sequences within this sample yield the same CDR3. V is TRBV7-2 and J is TRBJ2-1, with 9 bases identical to TRBD1. CDR1 SGHTA and CDR2 FQGNSA come from the germline V gene. This CDR3 spans 15 amino acids. Unmatched junction bases numbered 1, after V lost 2 bases and J lost 2 bases. Written as DNA, the CDR3 is TGTGCCAGCAGCTTAAGGGACAGGGCCTACAATGAGCAGTTCTTC. Protein product: CASSLRDRAYNEQFF.

The rearrangement joins TRBV18 to TRBJ1-2; TRBD1 matches at 7 bases. CDR1 and CDR2 (germline): KGHSH, LQKENI. The CDR3 extends over 15 amino acids. V dropped 2 bases and J dropped 0; count of bases not matched to a gene: 3. CDR3 residues: CASSPDRVANYGYTF. The CDR3 nucleotides read TGTGCCAGCTCACCAGACAGGGTTGCTAACTATGGCTACACCTTC.

V gene TRBV7-3 combines with J gene TRBJ2-2; 11 bases align to TRBD1. J lost 4 bases, V lost 1 base, and 8 bases had no gene match. CDR3 size: 18 residues. Germline V gene lookup returns CDR1 SGHTA and CDR2 FQGTGA. In DNA, the CDR3 is TGTGCCAGCAGCTTAATGGAGACCGGGACAGGGGGCACCGGGGAGCTGTTTTTT. Protein: CASSLMETGTGGTGELFF.

This clone was counted between two and nine times. The rearrangement joins TRBV2 to TRBJ2-6; 8 nucleotides line up with TRBD1. Per germline, CDR1 SNHLY and CDR2 FYNNEI. Trimming removed 11 bases from V and 1 base from J; junction bases left unmatched: 4. The CDR3 loop spans 14 amino acids. Here the CDR3 reads CADRGTSGANVLTF. CDR3 sequence (DNA): TGTGCCGACAGGGGTACGTCTGGGGCCAACGTCCTGACTTTC.

J is TRBJ2-1 and V is TRBV5-8; 11 positions match TRBD2. Trimming at V came to 0 bases and at J to 7 bases, leaving 3 bases not matched to a gene. The germline gives CDR1 SGHTS, CDR2 YDEGEE. The CDR3 consists of 15 residues. The DNA for the CDR3 is TGTGCCAGCAGCTTGGGACTAGCGGGGATGAATGAGCAGTTCTTC. This gives the protein CASSLGLAGMNEQFF.

The V call is TRBV6-6, the J call TRBJ2-7; no clear D gene. Trimming cost V 0 bases and J 2 bases, with 8 bases left between them. The CDR3 is 14 residues long. Germline CDR1 reads MNHNY; CDR2 reads SVGAGI (reference sequence). In DNA form, the CDR3 reads TGTGCCAGCAGTTACTCGACAAATCCCTACGAGCAGTACTTC. This encodes CASSYSTNPYEQYF.

This clone was seen a handful of times. The chain employs TRBV30 and TRBJ1-4, with TRBD1 matching over 8 bases. CDR3 length: 14 residues. CDR1 GTSNPN and CDR2 SVGIG come from the germline V gene (reference sequence). V dropped 0 bases and J dropped 8; count of bases not matched to a gene: 5. CDR3 in amino acids: CAWSVGRGQEKLFF. Here the CDR3 DNA reads TGTGCCTGGAGTGTTGGCAGGGGGCAGGAAAAACTGTTTTTT. The full variable domain, with the rest looked up from reference TRBV30 and TRBJ1-4, is SQTIHQWPATLVQPVGSPLSLECTVEGTSNPNLYWYRQAAGRGLQLLFYSVGIGQISSEVPQNLSASRPQDRQFILSSKKLLLSDSGFYLCAWSVGRGQEKLFFGSGTQLSVL.

Only a few counts were recorded for this clone. The V call is TRBV5-4, the J call TRBJ2-6, with unresolved D. From germline, CDR1 is SGHNT and CDR2 YYREEE (reference sequence). The ends were cut back, 0 bases at V and 1 base at J, with 2 bases in the middle. The CDR3 contains 14 residues. The CDR3: CASSLESGANVLTF. The CDR3 nucleotides read TGTGCCAGCAGCTTGGAATCTGGGGCCAACGTCCTGACTTTC.

The chain carries TRBV21-1 and TRBJ1-2; the D call in the table, TRBD1, was not verified against the DNA. TRBV21-1 is termed a pseudogene. This CDR3 has 18 amino acids. This CDR3 is CASSKIGTAYSLNYGYTF. The DNA of the CDR3 is TGTGCCAGCAGCAAGATCGGGACAGCCTATAGTTTGAACTATGGCTACACCTTC.

The chain is built from TRBV7-8 and TRBJ1-1; D possibly corresponds to TRBD1 (6 bases). Germline loops: CDR1 SGHVS, CDR2 FQNEAQ. The CDR3 totals 14 residues. The V and J ends lost 6 bases and 1 base respectively, with 12 bases between them. The CDR3 nucleotides read TGTGCCAGCAGTTCAACAGGGAGGAACACTGAAGCTTTCTTT. As protein: CASSSTGRNTEAFF.